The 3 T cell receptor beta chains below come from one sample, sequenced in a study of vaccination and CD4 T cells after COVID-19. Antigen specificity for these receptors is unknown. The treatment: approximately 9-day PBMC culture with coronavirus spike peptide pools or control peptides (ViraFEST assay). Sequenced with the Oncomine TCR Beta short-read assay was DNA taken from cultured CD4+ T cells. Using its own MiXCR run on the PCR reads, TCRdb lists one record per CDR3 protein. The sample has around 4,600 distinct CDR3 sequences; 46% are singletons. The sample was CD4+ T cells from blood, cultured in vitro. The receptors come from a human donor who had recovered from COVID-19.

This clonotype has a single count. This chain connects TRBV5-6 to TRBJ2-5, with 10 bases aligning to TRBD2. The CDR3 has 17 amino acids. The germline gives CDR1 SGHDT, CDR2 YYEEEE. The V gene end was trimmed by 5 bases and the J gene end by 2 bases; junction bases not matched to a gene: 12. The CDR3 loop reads CASRRLAGARTQETQYF. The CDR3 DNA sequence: TGTGCCAGCAGGCGGCTAGCGGGGGCGAGGACTCAAGAGACCCAGTACTTC.

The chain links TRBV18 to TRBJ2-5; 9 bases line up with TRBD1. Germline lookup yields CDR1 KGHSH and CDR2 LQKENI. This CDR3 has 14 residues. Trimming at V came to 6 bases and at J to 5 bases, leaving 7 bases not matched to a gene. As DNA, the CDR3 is TGTGCCAGCTCGTTACAGGGGGCCCAGGAGACCCAGTACTTC. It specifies CASSLQGAQETQYF.

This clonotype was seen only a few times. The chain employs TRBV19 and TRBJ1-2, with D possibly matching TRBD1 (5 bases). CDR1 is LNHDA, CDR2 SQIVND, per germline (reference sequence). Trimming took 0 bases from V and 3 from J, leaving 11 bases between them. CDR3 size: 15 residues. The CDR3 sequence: CASSIDWTNDYGYTF. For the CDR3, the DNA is TGTGCCAGTAGTATAGATTGGACAAACGACTATGGCTACACCTTC.